The 32 T cell receptor beta chains below come from one sample, sequenced in a study of T cells expressing NK-cell markers. For each CDR3 protein, TCRdb gives one entry from its re-call of the 5' RACE reads, without DNA. In total, the table holds about 400,000 distinct CDR3 sequences. Material for sequencing was blood T cells: a sorted CD56 or NKG2C T cell subset, CD4+ or CD8+ T cells, or bulk PBMC T cells (not recorded which). These receptors came from a woman in her 50s in good health.

The chain combines TRBV10-3 with TRBJ2-1; checking the TCRdb D call of TRBD1 is not possible without DNA. The CDR3 spans 18 residues. Germline V gene data show CDR1 as ENHRY and CDR2 as SYGVKD. The CDR3 region is CAISESTRDSSYYNEQFF.

V is TRBV6-2 or TRBV6-3 and J is TRBJ1-1; TCRdb gives TRBD1 as the D gene, but with no DNA this cannot be confirmed. The CDR3 runs 16 residues. From germline, CDR1 is MNHEY and CDR2 SVGEGT. CDR3 residues: CASSYPPTGSRTEAFF.

The CDR3 spells CASSYVEKLFF. The chain employs TRBV6-6 and TRBJ1-4. The CDR3 spans 11 residues. Germline CDR1 and CDR2: MNHNY and SVGAGI (reference sequence).

Here the CDR3 reads CASSERAWSQYF. The chain employs TRBV2 and TRBJ2-5. The V gene's germline CDR1 is SNHLY and CDR2 FYNNEI. The CDR3 has 12 amino acids. Full variable domain (missing parts from reference TRBV2 and TRBJ2-5): EPEVTQTPSHQVTQMGQEVILRCVPISNHLYFYWYRQILGQKVEFLVSFYNNEISEKSEIFDDQFSVERPDGSNFTLKIRSTKLEDSAMYFCASSERAWSQYFGPGTRLLVL.

This chain links TRBV9 with TRBJ2-5; the TCRdb call, TRBD1, lacks DNA for checking. The CDR3 is 15 residues long. Germline V gene sequence: CDR1 SGDLS, CDR2 YYNGEE. The CDR3 here is CASSVESRAQETQYF.

The chain couples TRBV5-1 to TRBJ2-3; TCRdb picks TRBD1, but there is no DNA to check that call. Germline lookup yields CDR1 SGHRS and CDR2 YFSETQ. This CDR3 has 15 amino acids. CDR3 protein: CASSSGGTSTDTQYF.

The V and J genes are TRBV12-3 or TRBV12-4 and TRBJ2-1; TCRdb's D gene call, TRBD2, goes unchecked for lack of DNA. The CDR3 is 14 residues long. The CDR3: CASRPEVRRDEQFF.

This chain links TRBV5-1 with TRBJ2-7; TCRdb returns TRBD1, unconfirmable since there is no DNA. The CDR3 has 17 amino acids. Germline values: CDR1 SGHRS, CDR2 YFSETQ. The CDR3 here is CASSPLDRGRDSYEQYF.

CDR3 sequence reads: CASSGDRYGYTF. The chain joins TRBV12-3 or TRBV12-4 to TRBJ1-2; TCRdb outputs TRBD1, but without DNA this stays unchecked. This CDR3 is 12 amino acids long.

The chain links TRBV29-1 to TRBJ1-6. The germline V gene has CDR1 SQVTM and CDR2 ANQGSEA. The CDR3 contains 13 residues. The chain's CDR3 is CSVAQEFNSPLHF.

This chain connects TRBV6-5 to TRBJ2-6. CDR1 and CDR2 from the germline V gene are MNHEY and SVGAGI. The CDR3 is made up of 16 amino acids. The chain's CDR3 is CASSRPVISGANVLTF.

The chain uses TRBV20-1 and TRBJ2-3. CDR3 length: 13 residues. Looked up from germline, CDR1 is DFQATT and CDR2 is SNEGSKA (reference sequence). This CDR3 is CSARGSTADTQYF.

The chain uses TRBV3-1 and TRBJ2-1; TCRdb designates TRBD2, a call that cannot be tested without DNA. From germline, CDR1 is LGHDT and CDR2 YNNKEL (reference sequence). This CDR3 comprises 15 residues. The CDR3 sequence is CASSQPGLVSNEQFF.

This chain uses TRBV20-1 with TRBJ2-1; TCRdb lists TRBD2, though no DNA is available to test this call. Germline V gives CDR1 DFQATT, CDR2 SNEGSKA (reference sequence). This CDR3 comprises 16 residues. This chain's CDR3 is CSARPSGRVLINEQFF.

The genes are TRBV5-6 and TRBJ2-7. There are 13 residues in the CDR3. Per the germline V gene, CDR1 is SGHDT and CDR2 is YYEEEE. CDR3 sequence reads: CASSLRVVHEQYF.

This chain links TRBV6-5 with TRBJ1-5. The CDR3 runs 12 residues. Germline V gene sequence: CDR1 MNHEY, CDR2 SVGAGI. The CDR3: CASNNVNQPQHF.

The chain combines TRBV24-1 with TRBJ2-5; TCRdb's D call of TRBD1 is untestable without DNA. The CDR3 consists of 14 residues. Germline V CDR1 and CDR2: KGHDR, SFDVKD. CDR3 region: CATSMSRGQETQYF.

This chain connects TRBV6-5 to TRBJ2-5; the D gene TCRdb calls, TRBD2, cannot be checked with no DNA. The CDR3 extends over 17 amino acids. The V gene's germline CDR1 is MNHEY and CDR2 SVGAGI. CDR3 protein: CASSPLQRESHQETQYF.

The chain employs TRBV4-1 and TRBJ2-3; with no DNA, the TCRdb D assignment of TRBD2 cannot be verified. Germline assignment: CDR1 MGHRA and CDR2 YSYEKL. The CDR3 runs 17 residues. CDR3 loop: CASSQDGAQSGGDTQYF.

The chain joins TRBV12-3 or TRBV12-4 to TRBJ2-3; TCRdb designates TRBD2, a call that cannot be tested without DNA. CDR3 length: 12 amino acids. CDR3 sequence: CASRASSFTQYF.

The CDR3 spells CSASREAGELFF. The chain employs TRBV20-1 and TRBJ2-2. Per germline, CDR1 DFQATT and CDR2 SNEGSKA (reference sequence). This CDR3 contains 12 residues.

This chain links TRBV29-1 with TRBJ2-7. Germline values: CDR1 SQVTM, CDR2 ANQGSEA. This CDR3 is built from 13 residues. The CDR3 loop reads CSVGTASSYEQYF.

V gene TRBV12-3 or TRBV12-4 combines with J gene TRBJ1-2; TCRdb outputs TRBD1, but without DNA this stays unchecked. The CDR3 covers 16 residues. The CDR3 region is CASSLIGTGGAYGYTF.

V gene TRBV7-9 combines with J gene TRBJ2-7; the TRBD1 assignment by TCRdb is unverifiable without DNA. Germline-derived CDR1 and CDR2 are SEHNR and FQNEAQ (reference sequence). The CDR3 runs 12 residues. CDR3 loop: CASSFLGGEQYF.

The CDR3 loop is CSAQHWTAWNTGELFF. The chain combines TRBV20-1 with TRBJ2-2; the TCRdb D gene call, TRBD1, has no DNA to confirm it. CDR1 and CDR2 (germline): DFQATT, SNEGSKA (reference sequence). The CDR3 totals 16 residues.

The chain is built from TRBV20-1 and TRBJ1-1; the TCRdb D gene call, TRBD1, has no DNA to confirm it. The V gene's germline CDR1 is DFQATT and CDR2 SNEGSKA (reference sequence). The CDR3 covers 13 residues. The CDR3 is CSATLTPGQGAFF.

This chain links TRBV10-2 with TRBJ2-4. The CDR3 is 12 residues long. The V gene's germline CDR1 is WSHSY and CDR2 SAAADI. The CDR3 sequence: CAGGEDGDIQYF.

This chain joins TRBV3-1 and TRBJ2-6; TCRdb calls TRBD1, which cannot be checked without DNA. CDR3 length: 15 amino acids. Germline loops: CDR1 LGHDT, CDR2 YNNKEL (reference sequence). CDR3 sequence: CASSQRGVGANVLTF.

This chain links TRBV5-8 with TRBJ2-1; TCRdb lists TRBD2, though no DNA is available to test this call. The germline gives CDR1 SGHTS, CDR2 YDEGEE. The CDR3 is 15 amino acids. The CDR3 reads CASSLVASARSEQFF.

V usage is TRBV5-1 and J usage is TRBJ1-1. This CDR3 has 13 amino acids. From germline, CDR1 is SGHRS and CDR2 YFSETQ. The CDR3 protein is CASSLLGNTEAFF. Looking up the rest from reference TRBV5-1 and TRBJ1-1 gives the full variable domain: KAGVTQTPRYLIKTRGQQVTLSCSPISGHRSVSWYQQTPGQGLQFLFEYFSETQRNKGNFPGRFSGRQFSNSRSEMNVSTLELGDSALYLCASSLLGNTEAFFGQGTRLTVV.

This chain joins TRBV6-5 and TRBJ2-4; checking the TCRdb D call of TRBD1 is not possible without DNA. The CDR3 is 14 amino acids. Per the germline V gene, CDR1 is MNHEY and CDR2 is SVGAGI. The CDR3 reads CASRQDSAKNIQYF.

This chain links TRBV5-5 with TRBJ2-3. This CDR3 spans 12 amino acids. Per the germline V gene, CDR1 is SGHKS and CDR2 is YYEKEE (reference sequence). This chain's CDR3 is CASSSKADTQYF.